The 10 T cell receptor beta chains presented below share a single source sample, sequenced in a study of T cell responses to AZD1222 COVID-19 vaccine. Sequencing used immunoSEQ multiplex PCR; TCRdb keeps in-frame clones, though not all of them. Of some 250,000 clones listed, 94% are singletons. Sequenced material: peripheral blood, taken 28 days after the second AZD1222 dose. Receptors were obtained from an adult who received the AZD1222 COVID-19 vaccine.

The gene calls are TRBV7-9 and TRBJ1-4; 8 bases align to TRBD1. Germline values: CDR1 SEHNR, CDR2 FQNEAQ (reference sequence). V was pared by 5 bases and J by 15 bases, with 14 bases of the junction left unmatched. CDR3 length: 14 residues. CDR3 DNA sequence: TGTGCCAGCAGCCCGCCCGGGACAGGCCGCCATATGTTTTTT. Its protein is CASSPPGTGRHMFF.

J is TRBJ1-2 and V is TRBV15; no clear D gene. Germline CDR1 and CDR2: LNHNV and YYDKDF (reference sequence). V was shortened by 3 bases and J by 8 bases, with 10 bases between the two germline ends. The CDR3 length is 12 residues. CDR3 nucleotide sequence: TGTGCCACCAGCAGTGGAGGGCAGGGCTACACCTTC. It codes for CATSSGGQGYTF.

This sequence joins TRBV2 and TRBJ1-3, with D uncertain. Germline assignment: CDR1 SNHLY and CDR2 FYNNEI. V lost 7 bases, J lost 8 bases, and 12 bases lay in between. The CDR3 is 12 amino acids. The CDR3 here is CASKSLGDTIYF. DNA for the CDR3: TGTGCCAGCAAGTCCCTCGGGGACACCATATATTTT.

This rearrangement joins TRBV11-2 to TRBJ2-2; 8 bases are a match to TRBD1. The length of the CDR3 is 17 residues. Per germline, CDR1 SGHAT and CDR2 FQNNGV. Trimming cost V 0 bases and J 7 bases; bases outside gene matches: 10. The CDR3 spells CASSLDRSRGRIGELFF. As DNA, the CDR3 is TGTGCCAGCAGCTTAGATCGGAGCAGGGGGCGTATCGGGGAGCTGTTTTTT.

This chain joins TRBV6-6 and TRBJ2-7; 8 bases are a match to TRBD1. Germline-derived CDR1 and CDR2 are MNHNY and SVGAGI (reference sequence). J lost 3 bases, V lost 4 bases, and 8 bases had no gene match. CDR3 length equals 15 residues. CDR3 in DNA: TGTGCCAGCAGTTCACACGGGACAGGTATCTACGAGCAGTACTTC. Residues: CASSSHGTGIYEQYF.

The chain carries TRBV19 and TRBJ2-1; tentative D call: TRBD2 (5 bases). Looked up from germline, CDR1 is LNHDA and CDR2 is SQIVND (reference sequence). The CDR3 runs to 15 residues. The V end lost 6 bases, the J end lost 1 base, and 13 bases lay between the germline ends. CDR3 sequence reads: CASRPGGPSYNEQFF. The DNA of the CDR3 is TGTGCCAGTAGGCCGGGCGGGCCTTCCTACAATGAGCAGTTCTTC.

The chain joins TRBV4-1 to TRBJ2-3; the D gene is possibly TRBD2 (6 bases). V was cut by 4 bases and J by 7 bases, with 15 bases left in between. CDR1 MGHRA and CDR2 YSYEKL come from the germline V gene. The CDR3 spans 14 residues. Here the CDR3 DNA reads TGCGCCAGCAGCCTCTCTCGGGGGACTCATACGCAGTATTTT. The encoded protein is CASSLSRGTHTQYF.

The chain joins TRBV5-4 to TRBJ1-1; D is undetermined. Trimming removed 0 bases at V and 6 bases at J, with 6 bases between. Germline V lookup: CDR1 SGHNT, CDR2 YYREEE (reference sequence). CDR3 length equals 12 residues. DNA for the CDR3: TGTGCCAGCAGCTTGGATGCGTCTGAAGCTTTCTTT. Translating it yields CASSLDASEAFF.

The gene calls are TRBV29-1 and TRBJ2-1; tentatively, D is TRBD2 (7 bases). The germline gives CDR1 SQVTM, CDR2 ANQGSEA. V shed 1 base and J shed 2 bases, with 15 bases lying between them. The CDR3 has 16 amino acids. The CDR3 spells CSVEGLEGGPYNEQFF. CDR3 in DNA: TGCAGCGTTGAAGGATTGGAGGGGGGGCCCTACAATGAGCAGTTCTTC.

This clone was seen a single time. The V gene is TRBV3-1 (or the pseudogene TRBV3-2), the J gene TRBJ1-1, with a tentative D call TRBD1 (5 bases). This CDR3 comprises 14 residues. Deletions cut 1 base from V and 5 bases from J, with 11 bases between. From germline, CDR1 is LGHDT and CDR2 YNNKEL (reference sequence). The CDR3 DNA sequence: TGTGCCAGCAGCCAAGTAGGGGAGGGTACTGAAGCTTTCTTT. Its translation: CASSQVGEGTEAFF.